This entry concerns a single TCR beta chain. This record comes from a study of blood T cell repertoires in COVID-19. Study information: In each case, the material was cDNA or gDNA derived from T cells, B-cell-depleted T cells, or PBMCs.

The CDR3 extends over 16 amino acids. V was pared by 4 bases and J by 0 bases, with 5 bases of the junction left unmatched. Per the germline V gene, CDR1 is SGHRS and CDR2 is YFSETQ. Original processing notes: Reference gene primers were amplified, and this amplification served to estimate nucleated cell counts. Method: immunoSEQ multiplex PCR; TCRdb's copy keeps in-frame clones and lacks some. V and J calls plus clone size are reproduced from that table; the DNA served to infer D and trimming. This table has 84,000 or so clones, less than 85% appearing once. The sequence was obtained from a woman older than 75 with acute or convalescent COVID-19. V and J are TRBV5-1 and TRBJ2-1; TRBD2 agrees at 9 bases. The sequencing input was peripheral blood. The CDR3 nucleotides read TGCGCCAGCAGCCAAAGCGGGGGGTTCTCCTACAATGAGCAGTTCTTC. It encodes CASSQSGGFSYNEQFF.